This T cell receptor (beta chain) was observed in a study of early T cells in non-severe SARS-CoV-2 infection. Each CDR3 protein gets one entry after TCRdb re-called the 5' RACE reads with MiXCR. The data show approximately 80,000 distinct CDR3 sequences, about 12% seen once. V shed 1 base and J shed 5 bases, with 9 bases lying between them. Germline values: CDR1 SGHAT, CDR2 FQNNGV. The CDR3 runs 14 residues. The source of this sequence is an adult who was a healthcare worker with PCR-confirmed SARS-CoV-2 infection or an uninfected control (not recorded which). The rearrangement uses TRBV11-2 and TRBJ1-3; TRBD1 might be the D (5 bases). The material sequenced was whole blood. The CDR3, as DNA: TGTGCCAGCAGCTTAGGGACGGGACGAAACACCATATATTTT. This sequence encodes CASSLGTGRNTIYF.